This TCR beta chain appears in the sequencing data of a study of cytomegalovirus exposure and HLA in healthy donors. This clone was counted between two and nine times. The germline V gene has CDR1 SEHNR and CDR2 FQNEAQ (reference sequence). The CDR3 spans 15 residues. Trimming pared 0 bases from V and 0 bases from J, leaving 9 bases between. Researchers ran the PCR with 60 Vbeta and 13 Jbeta primers. The table came from immunoSEQ multiplex PCR; TCRdb's copy has only in-frame clones and leaves some out. The sample has about 94,000 clones, around four fifths seen once. This sequence originates from a woman in her sixties or seventies in good health and CMV-seronegative. The sample comprised PBMCs. The gene calls are TRBV7-9 and TRBJ2-7; D remains unclear. DNA of the CDR3: TGTGCCAGCAGCTTAGCGACATCTTCCTCCTACGAGCAGTACTTC. Its protein is CASSLATSSSYEQYF.